The 22 T cell receptor beta chains given below trace back to one sample, sequenced in a study of T cell responses to AZD1222 COVID-19 vaccine. The data were produced by immunoSEQ multiplex PCR, yet TCRdb's version contains in-frame clones alone and is incomplete. Of 95,000 to 150,000 clones detected, approximately 88% appear once; the ten largest clones hold about 4.9%. The sequences come from peripheral blood, collected on day 0 of AZD1222 vaccination. The receptors here all came from an adult in good health.

This chain joins TRBV5-6 and TRBJ1-6; maybe TRBD1 (5 bases). The CDR3 consists of 16 residues. V gave up 1 base and J gave up 4 bases, with 12 bases separating them. Germline CDR1 and CDR2: SGHDT and YYEEEE. CDR3 protein: CASSLRGTGYNSPLHF. In nucleotides, the CDR3 is TGTGCCAGCAGCTTGCGGGGGACGGGTTATAATTCACCCCTCCACTTT.

The table lists this clone with a few counts. The chain joins TRBV15 to TRBJ2-1; maybe TRBD1 (7 bases). CDR1 and CDR2 (germline): LNHNV, YYDKDF (reference sequence). CDR3 length equals 15 residues. The V end lost 1 base, the J end lost 15 bases, and 22 bases lay between the germline ends. Here the CDR3 reads CATSRGGQRAPPRFF. The CDR3 bases are TGTGCCACCAGCAGAGGGGGACAGCGGGCTCCGCCCCGGTTCTTC. Full variable domain (outside the CDR3, taken from reference TRBV15 and TRBJ2-1): DAMVIQNPRYQVTQFGKPVTLSCSQTLNHNVMYWYQQKSSQAPKLLFHYYDKDFNNEADTPDNFQSRRPNTSFCFLDIRSPGLGDTAMYLCATSRGGQRAPPRFFGPGTRLTVL.

Comment on this clone: Other nucleotide sequences in the sample specify the same CDR3. V is TRBV15 and J is TRBJ1-6, with D perhaps TRBD1 (5 bases). V was cut by 2 bases and J by 4 bases, with 6 bases left in between. In germline, CDR1 is LNHNV, CDR2 YYDKDF (reference sequence). The CDR3 is 14 amino acids. This chain's CDR3 is CATSRQGYNSPLHF. The CDR3 region has the DNA TGTGCCACCAGCAGACAGGGTTATAATTCACCCCTCCACTTT.

The chain employs TRBV4-3 and TRBJ2-1, with 11 nucleotides matching TRBD2. From germline, CDR1 is LGHNA and CDR2 YSLEER. The V and J ends lost 4 bases and 7 bases, in that order; junction bases with no gene match: 9. The CDR3 sequence is 16 residues long. In DNA form, the CDR3 reads TGCGCCAGCAGCCTATATAGCGGGGGGGCATCTAATGAGCAGTTCTTC. Protein: CASSLYSGGASNEQFF.

The V and J genes are TRBV2 and TRBJ1-2; 7 bases line up with TRBD1. V was clipped by 6 bases and J by 4 bases; unmatched bases: 5. Germline lookup yields CDR1 SNHLY and CDR2 FYNNEI. The CDR3 runs 13 residues. CDR3 nucleotides: TGTGCCAGCAGGACGGGGACAGTCTATGGCTACACCTTC. Amino acid sequence: CASRTGTVYGYTF.

The chain is built from TRBV5-1 and TRBJ2-5; D is ambiguous. CDR3 size: 14 residues. Looked up from germline, CDR1 is SGHRS and CDR2 is YFSETQ. Trimming left V 0 bases short and J 2 bases short, with 8 bases between. For the CDR3, the DNA is TGCGCCAGCAGCTTGGGGGCATCACAAGAGACCCAGTACTTC. Encoded protein: CASSLGASQETQYF.

The rearrangement links TRBV12-5 to TRBJ1-2; weak D call: TRBD1 (5 bases). The CDR3 sequence is 16 residues long. The V end was cut by 4 bases, the J end by 6 bases, with 21 bases between. In germline, CDR1 is LGHNT, CDR2 FRNRAP. DNA of the CDR3: TGTGCTAGTGGTTGGGGCTCAATGAGGGAGAAGGATGGCTACACCTTC. Translating it yields CASGWGSMREKDGYTF.

The chain uses TRBV28 and TRBJ2-3, with 11 bases aligning to TRBD1. The CDR3 extends over 15 amino acids. Germline V gives CDR1 MDHEN, CDR2 SYDVKM. The J segment lost 1 base and the V segment lost 9 bases, leaving 6 bases of the junction unmatched. The chain's CDR3 is CASRGQGARTDTQYF. CDR3 bases: TGTGCCAGTAGAGGACAGGGGGCTCGCACAGATACGCAGTATTTT.

The rearrangement uses TRBV15 and TRBJ1-5; D is unclear. This CDR3 is 13 amino acids long. Germline V gives CDR1 LNHNV, CDR2 YYDKDF (reference sequence). Trimming removed 6 bases from V and 2 bases from J, with 8 bases in between. The CDR3 reads CATRLQGNQPQHF. DNA of the CDR3: TGTGCCACCAGATTGCAGGGCAATCAGCCCCAGCATTTT.

This chain links TRBV15 with TRBJ2-1; D not resolved. Germline assignment: CDR1 LNHNV and CDR2 YYDKDF (reference sequence). V lost 1 base to trimming and J lost 9 bases, with 13 bases between them. This CDR3 has 14 amino acids. The CDR3 region has the DNA TGTGCCACCAGCAGAGTCATCCTTGGGTCTGAGCAGTTCTTC. Protein: CATSRVILGSEQFF.

The rearrangement joins TRBV6-2 or TRBV6-3 to TRBJ1-2; 9 bases line up with TRBD1. The ends lost 5 bases at V and 8 bases at J; junction bases unmatched: 6. CDR3 length: 13 amino acids. Looked up from germline, CDR1 is MNHEY and CDR2 is SVGEGT. The CDR3 region is CASSGQGLRGYTF. In DNA form, the CDR3 reads TGTGCCAGCAGTGGACAGGGGCTGCGGGGCTACACCTTC.

The CDR3: CASRGQGGNSPLHF. The CDR3 DNA follows: TGTGCCAGTAGGGGACAGGGTGGGAATTCACCCCTCCACTTT. The V gene is TRBV19, the J gene TRBJ1-6; TRBD1 matches 9 bases. V gave up 6 bases and J gave up 7 bases; unmatched junction bases: 4. The germline V gene has CDR1 LNHDA and CDR2 SQIVND (reference sequence). The CDR3 covers 14 residues.

The chain employs TRBV7-2 and TRBJ2-7, with 7 bases fitting TRBD1. CDR3 length: 14 amino acids. V was pared by 5 bases and J by 6 bases, with 10 bases of the junction left unmatched. The germline gives CDR1 SGHTA, CDR2 FQGNSA. CDR3 nucleotide sequence: TGTGCCAGCAGCCCAGACCAGACAGGGCCCGAGCAGTACTTC. It specifies CASSPDQTGPEQYF.

The genes are TRBV4-1 and TRBJ2-7; maybe TRBD2 (6 bases). The CDR3 extends over 15 amino acids. With 6 bases removed from V and 0 bases from J, the gap between germline ends came to 15 bases. Germline CDR1 and CDR2: MGHRA and YSYEKL. The CDR3 spells CASSRLAGSSYEQYF. DNA for the CDR3: TGCGCCAGCAGTCGTCTGGCGGGAAGCTCCTACGAGCAGTACTTC.

The rearrangement links TRBV6-5 to TRBJ1-1; TRBD1 matches at 7 bases. The germline V gene encodes CDR1 MNHEY and CDR2 SVGAGI. The CDR3 loop spans 15 amino acids. J lost 4 bases, V lost 2 bases, and 7 bases had no gene match. In DNA form, the CDR3 reads TGTGCCAGCAGTTACATAGACAGGGCGGGCACTGAAGCTTTCTTT. Protein sequence: CASSYIDRAGTEAFF.

V gene TRBV5-1 combines with J gene TRBJ1-1; no clear D gene. Germline CDR1 SGHRS, CDR2 YFSETQ. The CDR3 totals 14 residues. V was trimmed by 5 bases and J by 2 bases, leaving 13 bases between them. The CDR3 protein is CASRDQARNTEAFF. The DNA for the CDR3 is TGCGCCAGCAGAGATCAGGCTCGAAACACTGAAGCTTTCTTT.

This clone has only one observation. Other nucleotide sequences from this sample produce the same CDR3. In DNA form, the CDR3 reads TGTGCCAGCAGTCCGAGCACAGATACGCAGTATTTT. It specifies CASSPSTDTQYF. V and J are TRBV12-3 or TRBV12-4 and TRBJ2-3, with D unresolved. With 5 bases removed from V and 0 bases from J, the gap between germline ends came to 3 bases. There are 12 residues in the CDR3.

The chain has TRBV19 and TRBJ2-5, with a possible D match to TRBD2 (5 bases). The V and J ends lost 1 base and 2 bases respectively, with 8 bases between them. This CDR3 region has 14 residues. Germline values: CDR1 LNHDA, CDR2 SQIVND (reference sequence). In DNA, the CDR3 is TGTGCCAGTAGTATAGCGCCGGGGCAAGAGACCCAGTACTTC. Translating gives CASSIAPGQETQYF.

The chain carries TRBV4-3 and TRBJ1-6; possibly TRBD1 for D (6 bases). Germline V lookup: CDR1 LGHNA, CDR2 YSLEER. V was cut by 4 bases and J by 1 base, with 17 bases left in between. The CDR3 totals 18 residues. CDR3 nucleotide sequence: TGCGCCAGCAGCCGGACGACAGGAAAAAGTTCCTATAATTCACCCCTCCACTTT. Amino acids: CASSRTTGKSSYNSPLHF.

This rearrangement joins TRBV11-2 to TRBJ2-1; possible D gene TRBD1, 5 bases. The CDR3 runs 12 residues. The germline CDR1 and CDR2 sequences are SGHAT and FQNNGV. V was clipped by 1 base and J by 9 bases, with 7 bases between them. DNA for the CDR3: TGTGCCAGCAGCTTAGGGGGCGGTGAGCAGTTCTTC. It translates to CASSLGGGEQFF. The whole variable domain, remainder taken from reference TRBV11-2 and TRBJ2-1, is EAGVAQSPRYKIIEKRQSVAFWCNPISGHATLYWYQQILGQGPKLLIQFQNNGVVDDSQLPKDRFSAERLKGVDSTLKIQPAKLEDSAVYLCASSLGGGEQFFGPGTRLTVL.

The genes are TRBV9 and TRBJ2-1; unclear D gene. The CDR3 loop spans 14 amino acids. The V end lost 0 bases, the J end lost 4 bases, and 8 bases lay between the germline ends. The germline V gene has CDR1 SGDLS and CDR2 YYNGEE. The CDR3: CASSVGADYNEQFF. CDR3 DNA sequence: TGTGCCAGCAGCGTAGGAGCAGATTACAATGAGCAGTTCTTC.

The rearrangement joins TRBV11-2 to TRBJ1-4; 7 positions agree with TRBD1. Germline CDR1 reads SGHAT; CDR2 reads FQNNGV. There are 16 residues in the CDR3. Unmatched junction bases numbered 12, after V lost 5 bases and J lost 6 bases. The CDR3 spells CASSQTGRGVYEKLFF. For the CDR3, the DNA is TGTGCCAGCAGCCAGACAGGCAGGGGGGTATATGAAAAACTGTTTTTT.